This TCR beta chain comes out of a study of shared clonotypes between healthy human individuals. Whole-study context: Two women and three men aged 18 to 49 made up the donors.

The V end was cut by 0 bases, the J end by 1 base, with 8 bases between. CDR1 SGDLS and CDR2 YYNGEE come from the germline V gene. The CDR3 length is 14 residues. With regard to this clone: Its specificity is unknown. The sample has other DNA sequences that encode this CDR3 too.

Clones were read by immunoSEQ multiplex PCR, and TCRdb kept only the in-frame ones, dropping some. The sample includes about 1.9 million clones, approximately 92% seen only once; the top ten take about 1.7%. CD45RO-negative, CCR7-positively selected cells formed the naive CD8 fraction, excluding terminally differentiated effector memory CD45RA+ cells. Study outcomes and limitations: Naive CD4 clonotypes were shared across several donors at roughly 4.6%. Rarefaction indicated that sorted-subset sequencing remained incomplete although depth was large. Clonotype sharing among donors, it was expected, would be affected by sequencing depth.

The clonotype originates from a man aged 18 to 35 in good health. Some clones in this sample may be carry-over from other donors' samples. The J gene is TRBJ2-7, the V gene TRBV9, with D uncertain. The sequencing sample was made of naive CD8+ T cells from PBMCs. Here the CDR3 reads CASSVAVSSYEQYF. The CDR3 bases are TGTGCCAGCAGCGTAGCGGTCTCTTCCTACGAGCAGTACTTC.